This is a list of T cell receptor beta chains from one sample in a study of cytomegalovirus exposure and HLA in healthy donors. Method: immunoSEQ multiplex PCR; TCRdb's copy keeps in-frame clones and lacks some. The sample consists of about 250,000 clones, about 90% of them appearing once. Sequenced input: PBMCs. These receptors all come from a man aged 18 to 30 in good health and CMV-seropositive. Each CDR3 is given with its conserved first and last residue. Each record gives: J gene, clone size, D gene, V gene, CDR3 DNA, CDR3 protein. A D gene is named only where the DNA matches it firmly. Not every row has a clone size; where given, it reads once, few, many or a size class.

>TRBJ2-3|-|-|TRBV5-1
TGCGCCAGCAGCATACAGGAAAAGCGCGGTGGTACGCAGTATTTT
CASSIQEKRGGTQYF
>TRBJ1-4|-|-|TRBV2
TGTGCCAGCAGTGGGGGTCCTAATGAAAAACTGTTTTTT
CASSGGPNEKLFF
>TRBJ2-4|-|-|TRBV6-6
TGTGCCAGCAGTTACGAGAGAAACATTCAGTACTTC
CASSYERNIQYF
>TRBJ2-1|-|TRBD2|TRBV7-2
TGTGCCAGCAGCGTAACTAGCGGGAGGGCCTCTGAGCAGTTCTTC
CASSVTSGRASEQFF
>TRBJ1-5|-|-|TRBV6-5
TGTGCCAGCAGTTACGAACGGGGTCAGCCCCAGCATTTT
CASSYERGQPQHF
>TRBJ2-2|once|-|TRBV18
TGTGCCAGCACTAACACCGGGGAGCTGTTTTTT
CASTNTGELFF
>TRBJ1-2|-|TRBD1|TRBV5-6
TGTGCCAGCAGCCCGGGACAGGCGGGAGGTGGCTACACCTTC
CASSPGQAGGGYTF
>TRBJ2-3|few|-|TRBV5-8
TGTGCCAGCAGCCACACCCCCACAGATACGCAGTATTTT
CASSHTPTDTQYF
>TRBJ2-3|-|-|TRBV11-2
TGTGCCAGCAGCCCCCATTCGACGGGGACAGATACGCAGTATTTT
CASSPHSTGTDTQYF
>TRBJ2-5|-|TRBD1|TRBV19
TGTGCCAGTAGTTTTCATCCGGGACAGGGTGAGACCCAGTACTTC
CASSFHPGQGETQYF
>TRBJ2-5|-|-|TRBV28
TGTGCCAGCAGTTTGGGGCAGCAAGAGACCCAGTACTTC
CASSLGQQETQYF
>TRBJ2-6|-|-|TRBV18
TGTGCCAGCTCACCTCGAGGACAGACTGGGGCCAACGTCCTGACTTTC
CASSPRGQTGANVLTF
>TRBJ1-1|-|-|TRBV7-8
TGTGCCAGCAGCTTAGTACGAGGGGACACTGAAGCTTTCTTT
CASSLVRGDTEAFF
>TRBJ1-1|-|-|TRBV9
TGTGCCAGCAGCTCGACGGGGGGGCGGATAAACACTGAAGCTTTCTTT
CASSSTGGRINTEAFF
>TRBJ2-2|-|-|TRBV6-5
TGTGCCAGCAGTTACTCGAGGCTCATAGGGACCGGGGAGCTGTTTTTT
CASSYSRLIGTGELFF
>TRBJ1-2|-|TRBD1|TRBV27
TGTGCCAGCAGAGGACAGGGGTATGGCTACACCTTC
CASRGQGYGYTF
>TRBJ1-2|-|TRBD1|TRBV15
TGTGCCACCAGCAGACCCCACACAGGGGGCTATGGCTACACCTTC
CATSRPHTGGYGYTF
>TRBJ2-1|-|-|TRBV10-1
TGCGCCAGCGGGAATTGGGTTTGCTCCTACAATGAGCAGTTCTTC
CASGNWVCSYNEQFF
>TRBJ2-1|-|TRBD2|TRBV7-9
TGTGCCAGCTTTCCCCTAGCGGGAGCGTACAATGAGCAGTTCTTC
CASFPLAGAYNEQFF
>TRBJ1-4|-|-|TRBV28
TGTGCCAGCAGCACGCCAGGTTATGAAAAACTGTTTTTT
CASSTPGYEKLFF
>TRBJ1-3|-|-|TRBV6-1
TGTGCCAGCAACGGGAGGTCGGTTTCAGGAAACACCATATATTTT
CASNGRSVSGNTIYF
>TRBJ1-1|-|-|TRBV5-6
TGTGCCAGCAGCTTGACAGGGATCACTGAAGCTTTCTTT
CASSLTGITEAFF
>TRBJ2-5|-|TRBD1|TRBV2
TGTGCCAGCAGCGGGGACAGGAACATGGAGACCCAGTACTTC
CASSGDRNMETQYF
>TRBJ2-5|-|-|TRBV30
TGTGCCTGGAGTGTAGGCGAGACCCAGTACTTC
CAWSVGETQYF
>TRBJ2-7|once|-|TRBV5-4
TGTGCCAGCAGCAACGGACTCTCCCCCTACGAGCAGTACTTC
CASSNGLSPYEQYF
>TRBJ2-7|-|-|TRBV10-3
TGTGCCATCAGTGAAACCACAGGGCAGGCCTACGAGCAGTACTTC
CAISETTGQAYEQYF
>TRBJ2-1|-|TRBD1|TRBV6-1
TGTGCCAGCGTCCGTGGGGACAGGGTGAGTGATGAGCAGTTCTTC
CASVRGDRVSDEQFF
>TRBJ2-7|-|TRBD2|TRBV7-6
TGTGCCAGCAGCCCCCAGAGCGGGAGGGAACGTTACGAGCAGTACTTC
CASSPQSGRERYEQYF
>TRBJ1-5|-|-|TRBV2
TGTGCCAGCAGTAACTTACAGGGCCTCAATCAGCCCCAGCATTTT
CASSNLQGLNQPQHF
>TRBJ1-1|-|-|TRBV2
TGTGCCAGCAGATTAGCGACAGTTCTTATGAACACTGAAGCTTTCTTT
CASRLATVLMNTEAFF
>TRBJ1-2|-|TRBD1|TRBV2
TGTGCCAGCAGTGAAATGAACAGGGGGGGAAACTATGGCTACACCTTC
CASSEMNRGGNYGYTF
>TRBJ2-3|-|-|TRBV5-1
TGCGCCAGCAGCTTGGAAGGGGGGACGCGTACGCAGTATTTT
CASSLEGGTRTQYF
>TRBJ2-7|-|TRBD2|TRBV13
TGTGCCAGCAGCGACAGCGGGAGGGCTGACGAGCAGTACTTC
CASSDSGRADEQYF
>TRBJ2-5|-|-|TRBV2
TGTGCCAGCAGTGGACGGGAGCGAGAGACCCAGTACTTC
CASSGRERETQYF
>TRBJ1-2|-|TRBD1|TRBV27
TGTGCCAGCAGTTTATCCGGGAGACAATTACAGGGGGACTATGGCTACACCTTC
CASSLSGRQLQGDYGYTF
>TRBJ2-1|-|TRBD2|TRBV30
TGTGCCTGGAGCGGTCGGACTAGCGGATATGAGCAGTTCTTC
CAWSGRTSGYEQFF
>TRBJ2-1|-|TRBD2|TRBV5-1
TGCGCCAGCAGCCGGGACCCTCCTAGCGGGAAAAGCAATGAGCAGTTCTTC
CASSRDPPSGKSNEQFF
>TRBJ1-2|-|-|TRBV30
TGTGCCTGGACCAGGGGTTATGGCTACACCTTC
CAWTRGYGYTF
>TRBJ1-4|-|-|TRBV29-1
TGCAGCGCAGTATACGGTCGAAATGAAAAACTGTTTTTT
CSAVYGRNEKLFF